What follows are 19 T cell receptor beta chains derived from one specimen sequenced in a study of T-cell reconstitution after alpha-beta-depleted transplantation in children. Unique molecular identifiers were built into the TCRbeta library. TCRdb called the PCR reads again in MiXCR, with one record for every CDR3 protein. The table shows about 420,000 distinct CDR3 sequences, with roughly 17% occurring only once. The sequencing used PBMCs, mostly from graft donor cells, collected 360 days after TCRalphabeta/CD19-depleted stem cell transplant. The source of these receptors is a boy under two years old who had a stem cell transplant for Wiskott-Aldrich syndrome, so the T cells may come from the graft donor.

This clonotype appeared a few times. The V call is TRBV10-3, the J call TRBJ2-5, with 9 nucleotides matching TRBD1. The V gene's germline CDR1 is ENHRY and CDR2 SYGVKD. The CDR3 is 16 residues long. V lost 3 bases, J lost 5 bases, and 10 bases stayed unmatched. CDR3 bases: TGTGCCATCAGTGACCGGGGACAGGGAGGCGGCGAGACCCAGTACTTC. Translation: CAISDRGQGGGETQYF.

DNA for the CDR3: TGTGCCAGCAGACACAGGGCGCCTAATGAAAAACTGTTTTTT. It yields the protein CASRHRAPNEKLFF. The rearrangement joins TRBV12-3 or TRBV12-4 to TRBJ1-4; TRBD1 might be the D (6 bases). The CDR3 is 14 residues long. V lost 6 bases, J lost 3 bases, and 11 bases lay in between.

V and J are TRBV27 and TRBJ2-1; D is unresolved. Per the germline V gene, CDR1 is MNHEY and CDR2 is SMNVEV (reference sequence). This CDR3 contains 11 residues. V lost 2 bases, J lost 10 bases, and 6 bases lay in between. The DNA for the CDR3 is TGTGCCAGCAGTTTAGGTTGGGAGCAGTTCTTC. Its protein is CASSLGWEQFF.

The table lists this clonotype with a few counts. This chain uses TRBV15 with TRBJ2-5; possibly TRBD1 for D (6 bases). The CDR3 loop spans 13 amino acids. CDR1 and CDR2 (germline): LNHNV, YYDKDF (reference sequence). V was clipped by 8 bases and J by 5 bases, with 15 bases between them. Here the CDR3 DNA reads TGTGCCACCGGAACAGGGTCATGGGAGACCCAGTACTTC. Translated: CATGTGSWETQYF.

This clonotype was counted between two and nine times. The gene calls are TRBV4-3 and TRBJ2-2; D remains ambiguous. This CDR3 is 15 amino acids long. Germline V gene sequence: CDR1 LGHNA, CDR2 YSLEER. The V gene lost 3 bases and the J gene lost 5 bases, with 13 bases spanning the gap. CDR3 protein: CASSQEEARTGELFF. The CDR3 DNA reads TGCGCCAGCAGCCAGGAAGAAGCCAGAACCGGGGAGCTGTTTTTT.

The chain is built from TRBV10-3 and TRBJ2-3; 11 bases agree with TRBD2. The CDR3 length is 17 residues. V shed 0 bases and J 4 bases; nucleotides not matched to a gene: 6. Germline V lookup: CDR1 ENHRY, CDR2 SYGVKD. The CDR3 DNA is TGTGCCATCAGTGAGTCGGGACTAGCGGTTTCTGCAGATACGCAGTATTTT. Translation: CAISESGLAVSADTQYF.

In this sample, this clonotype turned up a few times. V usage is TRBV5-1 and J usage is TRBJ2-3; 8 bases fit TRBD2. This CDR3 region has 14 residues. The V segment lost 4 bases and the J segment 2 bases; nucleotides outside the gene matches: 3. Germline CDR1 and CDR2: SGHRS and YFSETQ. The CDR3 DNA is TGCGCCAGCAGCCCCGGACTAGCCACAGATACGCAGTATTTT. Protein: CASSPGLATDTQYF.

This clonotype came up a few times. This chain uses TRBV5-1 with TRBJ2-1, with 14 positions matching TRBD2. This CDR3 has 16 residues. Germline trimming cut 0 bases from V and 9 bases from J; bases unmatched to any gene: 5. CDR1 SGHRS and CDR2 YFSETQ come from the germline V gene. The CDR3 region is CASSLEGTSGRGEQFF. CDR3 DNA: TGCGCCAGCAGCTTGGAAGGGACTAGCGGGAGAGGTGAGCAGTTCTTC.

This sequence joins TRBV20-1 and TRBJ2-3, with D possibly TRBD1 on 6 matching bases. Between the trimmed V and J ends, which lost 5 bases and 4 bases, there was a span of 16 bases. Germline V gene sequence: CDR1 DFQATT, CDR2 SNEGSKA (reference sequence). The CDR3 loop spans 14 amino acids. The CDR3: CSAPRQGRADTQYF. The CDR3, as DNA: TGCAGTGCTCCCCGCCAGGGGAGAGCAGATACGCAGTATTTT.

This clonotype came up a few times. The V call is TRBV6-6, the J call TRBJ2-2; no clear D. The CDR3 loop spans 12 amino acids. V lost 4 bases and J 8 bases, leaving 8 bases between the germline ends. The germline gives CDR1 MNHNY, CDR2 SVGAGI (reference sequence). The CDR3 protein is CASSSLWGELFF. The CDR3 nucleotides read TGTGCCAGCAGTTCACTATGGGGGGAGCTGTTTTTT.

The V gene is TRBV7-2, the J gene TRBJ2-2; the D is unclear. Germline V gene lookup returns CDR1 SGHTA and CDR2 FQGNSA. This CDR3 is 14 amino acids long. The V end was cut by 4 bases, the J end by 2 bases, with 8 bases between. DNA for the CDR3: TGTGCCAGCAGCTATCACGGTAACACCGGGGAGCTGTTTTTT. Its protein is CASSYHGNTGELFF.

This chain joins TRBV20-1 and TRBJ2-6; no firm D call. This CDR3 spans 14 amino acids. The V gene's germline CDR1 is DFQATT and CDR2 SNEGSKA (reference sequence). V was cut by 5 bases and J by 2 bases, with 10 bases left in between. The CDR3 region has the DNA TGCAGTGCTCGAACCGCCACTGGGGCCAACGTCCTGACTTTC. Amino acids: CSARTATGANVLTF.

This clonotype has a count of ten or more. The V call is TRBV7-2, the J call TRBJ2-1; 7 nucleotides match TRBD2. The CDR3 runs to 14 residues. The germline CDR1 and CDR2 sequences are SGHTA and FQGNSA. After removal of 1 base from V and 7 bases from J, the junction contained 4 bases not matched to a gene. The CDR3 is CASSLVASGNEQFF. DNA for the CDR3: TGTGCCAGCAGCTTAGTAGCTAGCGGAAATGAGCAGTTCTTC.

A few counts support this clonotype. This chain's CDR3 is CAWSQRYEQFF. The CDR3, as DNA: TGTGCCTGGAGCCAAAGATATGAGCAGTTCTTC. The chain couples TRBV30 to TRBJ2-1; D is ambiguous. The V end was cut by 3 bases, the J end by 8 bases, with 8 bases between. The V gene's germline CDR1 is GTSNPN and CDR2 SVGIG (reference sequence). This CDR3 contains 11 residues.

The table lists this clonotype with a few counts. This chain joins TRBV5-1 and TRBJ2-1; 10 nucleotides align to TRBD2. V was clipped by 3 bases and J by 10 bases; unmatched bases: 10. The germline gives CDR1 SGHRS, CDR2 YFSETQ. The CDR3 has 15 residues. CDR3 in DNA: TGCGCCAGCAGCTCGGGACTAGCGATCGGGGGGGAGCAGTTCTTC. Encoded protein: CASSSGLAIGGEQFF.

This clonotype was seen a few times. The chain combines TRBV7-2 with TRBJ2-3, with TRBD2 as a possible D gene (5 bases). CDR1 is SGHTA, CDR2 FQGNSA, per germline. V dropped 1 base and J dropped 3 bases, with 14 bases sitting between them. This CDR3 has 16 amino acids. CDR3: CASSLVGSAVTDTQYF. The CDR3 DNA follows: TGTGCCAGCAGCTTAGTTGGTAGCGCCGTTACAGATACGCAGTATTTT.

This clonotype has a handful of counts. This rearrangement joins TRBV9 to TRBJ2-7; the match to TRBD2 covers 7 bases. V lost 2 bases to trimming and J lost 3 bases; unmatched junction nucleotides: 5. From germline, CDR1 is SGDLS and CDR2 YYNGEE. The CDR3 has 14 amino acids. The CDR3 DNA reads TGTGCCAGCAGCGTCGACGAGCGGGACTACGAGCAGTACTTC. It yields the protein CASSVDERDYEQYF.

A few counts support this clonotype. The chain carries TRBV12-3 or TRBV12-4 and TRBJ2-7; TRBD1 might be the D (5 bases). The CDR3 spans 13 residues. V lost 1 base and J lost 5, with 9 bases in between. The CDR3 DNA reads as TGTGCCAGCAGTTTAGTGTTCAGGGACGAGCAGTACTTC. Its protein product is CASSLVFRDEQYF.

This clonotype was observed a few times. The V call is TRBV5-1, the J call TRBJ2-5, with TRBD2 matching over 8 bases. The CDR3 has 15 residues. V dropped 0 bases and J dropped 3; count of bases not matched to a gene: 4. Germline V CDR1 and CDR2: SGHRS, YFSETQ. The CDR3 here is CASSLAPGLEETQYF. CDR3 sequence (DNA): TGCGCCAGCAGCTTGGCTCCGGGACTAGAAGAGACCCAGTACTTC.